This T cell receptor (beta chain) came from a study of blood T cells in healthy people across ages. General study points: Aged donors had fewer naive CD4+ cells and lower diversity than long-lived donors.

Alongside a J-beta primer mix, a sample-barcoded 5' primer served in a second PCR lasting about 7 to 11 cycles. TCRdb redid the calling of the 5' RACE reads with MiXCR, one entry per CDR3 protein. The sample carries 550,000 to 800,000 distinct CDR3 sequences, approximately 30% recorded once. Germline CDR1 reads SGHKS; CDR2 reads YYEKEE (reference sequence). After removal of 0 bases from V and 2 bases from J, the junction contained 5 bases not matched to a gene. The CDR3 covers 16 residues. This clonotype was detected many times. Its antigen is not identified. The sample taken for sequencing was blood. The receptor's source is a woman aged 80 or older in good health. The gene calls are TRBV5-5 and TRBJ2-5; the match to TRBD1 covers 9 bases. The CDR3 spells CASSLAVTGGQETQYF. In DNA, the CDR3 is TGTGCCAGCAGCTTGGCCGTGACAGGGGGTCAAGAGACCCAGTACTTC.